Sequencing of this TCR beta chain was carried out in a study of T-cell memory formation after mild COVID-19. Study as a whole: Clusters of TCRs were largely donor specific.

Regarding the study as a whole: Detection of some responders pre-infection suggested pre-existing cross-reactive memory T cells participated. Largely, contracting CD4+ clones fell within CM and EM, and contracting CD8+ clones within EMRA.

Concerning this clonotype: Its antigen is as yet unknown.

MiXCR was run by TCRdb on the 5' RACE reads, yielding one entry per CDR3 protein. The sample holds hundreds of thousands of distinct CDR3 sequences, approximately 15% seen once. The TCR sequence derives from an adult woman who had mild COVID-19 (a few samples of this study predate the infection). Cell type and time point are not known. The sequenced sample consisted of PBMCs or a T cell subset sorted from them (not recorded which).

The CDR3 bases are TGTGCCAGCAAGACAGGGCGGTCTGGGGCCAACGTCCTGACTTTC. This encodes CASKTGRSGANVLTF. The chain employs TRBV2 and TRBJ2-6; TRBD1 matches at 7 bases. CDR3 length: 15 residues. After removal of 7 bases from V and 1 base from J, the junction contained 4 bases not matched to a gene. Germline CDR1 is SNHLY and CDR2 is FYNNEI.